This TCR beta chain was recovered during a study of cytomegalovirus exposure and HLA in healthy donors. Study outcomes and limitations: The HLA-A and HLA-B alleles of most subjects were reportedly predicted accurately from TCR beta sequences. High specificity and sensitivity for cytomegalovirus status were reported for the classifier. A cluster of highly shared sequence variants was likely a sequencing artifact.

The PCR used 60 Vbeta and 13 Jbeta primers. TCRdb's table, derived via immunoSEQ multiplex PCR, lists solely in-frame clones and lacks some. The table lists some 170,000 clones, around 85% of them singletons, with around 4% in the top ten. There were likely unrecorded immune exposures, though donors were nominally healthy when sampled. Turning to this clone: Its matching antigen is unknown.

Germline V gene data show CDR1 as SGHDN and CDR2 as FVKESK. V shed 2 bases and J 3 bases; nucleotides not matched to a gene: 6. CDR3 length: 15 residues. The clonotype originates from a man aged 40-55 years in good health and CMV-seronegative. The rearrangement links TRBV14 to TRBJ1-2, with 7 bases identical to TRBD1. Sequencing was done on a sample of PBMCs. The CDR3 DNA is TGTGCCAGCAGCCAACACTCCGACAGGGACTATGGCTACACCTTC. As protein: CASSQHSDRDYGYTF.